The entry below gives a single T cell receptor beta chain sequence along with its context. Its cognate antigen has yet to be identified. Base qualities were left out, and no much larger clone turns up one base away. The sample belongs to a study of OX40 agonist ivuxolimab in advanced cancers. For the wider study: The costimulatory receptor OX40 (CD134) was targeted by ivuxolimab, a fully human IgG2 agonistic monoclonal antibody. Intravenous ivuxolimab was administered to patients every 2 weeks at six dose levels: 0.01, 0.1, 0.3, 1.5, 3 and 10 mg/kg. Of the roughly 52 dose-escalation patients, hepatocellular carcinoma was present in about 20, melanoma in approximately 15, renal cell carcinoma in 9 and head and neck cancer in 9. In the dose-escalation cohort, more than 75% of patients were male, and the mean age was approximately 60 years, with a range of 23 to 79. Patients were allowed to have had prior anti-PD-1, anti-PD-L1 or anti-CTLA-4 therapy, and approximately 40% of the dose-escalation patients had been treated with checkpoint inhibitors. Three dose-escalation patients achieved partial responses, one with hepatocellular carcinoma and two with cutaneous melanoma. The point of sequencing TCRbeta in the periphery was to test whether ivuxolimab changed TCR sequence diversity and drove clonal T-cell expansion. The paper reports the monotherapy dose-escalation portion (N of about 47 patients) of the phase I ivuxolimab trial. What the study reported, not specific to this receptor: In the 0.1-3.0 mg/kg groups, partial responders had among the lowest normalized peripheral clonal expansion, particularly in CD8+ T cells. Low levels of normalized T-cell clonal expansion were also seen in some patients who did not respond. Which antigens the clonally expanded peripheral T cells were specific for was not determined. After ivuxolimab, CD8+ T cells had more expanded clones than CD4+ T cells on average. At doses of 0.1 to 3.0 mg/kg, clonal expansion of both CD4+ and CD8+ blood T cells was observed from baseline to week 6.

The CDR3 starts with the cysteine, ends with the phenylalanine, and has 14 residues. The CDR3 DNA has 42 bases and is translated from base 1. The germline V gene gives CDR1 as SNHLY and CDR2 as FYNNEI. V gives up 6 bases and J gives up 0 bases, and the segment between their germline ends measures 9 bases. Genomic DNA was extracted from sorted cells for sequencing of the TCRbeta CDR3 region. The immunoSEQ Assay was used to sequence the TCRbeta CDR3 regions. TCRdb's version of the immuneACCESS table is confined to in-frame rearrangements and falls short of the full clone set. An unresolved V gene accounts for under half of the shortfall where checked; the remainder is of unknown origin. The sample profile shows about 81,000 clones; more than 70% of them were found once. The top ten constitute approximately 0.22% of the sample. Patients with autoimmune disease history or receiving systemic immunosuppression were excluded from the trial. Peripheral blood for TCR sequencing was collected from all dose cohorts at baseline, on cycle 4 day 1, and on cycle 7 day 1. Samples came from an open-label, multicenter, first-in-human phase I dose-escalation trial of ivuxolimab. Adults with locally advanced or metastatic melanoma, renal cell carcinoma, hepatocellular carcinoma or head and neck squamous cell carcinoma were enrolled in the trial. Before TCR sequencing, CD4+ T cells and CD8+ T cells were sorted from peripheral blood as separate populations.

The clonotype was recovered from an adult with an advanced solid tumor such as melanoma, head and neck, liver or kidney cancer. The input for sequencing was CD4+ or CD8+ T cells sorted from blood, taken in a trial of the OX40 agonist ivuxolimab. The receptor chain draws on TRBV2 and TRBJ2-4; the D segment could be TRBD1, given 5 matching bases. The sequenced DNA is TGTGCCAGCAGCCAGGGCCAAGCCAAAAACATTCAGTACTTC. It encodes CASSQGQAKNIQYF.